The rows below give T cell receptor beta chains drawn from one sample of a study of blood T cell repertoires in COVID-19. TCRdb keeps only in-frame clones here, not all; method: immunoSEQ multiplex PCR. Among roughly 150,000 clones listed, 75% to 90% were seen once. Sequenced: peripheral blood. These receptor sequences come from a woman of 80 years or more with acute or convalescent COVID-19. Both conserved end residues are part of each CDR3. The D gene is left open where the match is weak. Part of the rows lack a size; the others show once, few, many or a class for expanded clones.

.	TRBD2	TRBJ2-1	TRBV5-1	TGCGCCAGCAGCTTGGCCGGGAGGGGCGCCCACAATGAGCAGTTCTTC	CASSLAGRGAHNEQFF
.	.	TRBJ2-2	TRBV5-1	TGCGCCAGCAGCTTGGTGGCAGGGGCCACCGGGGAGCTGTTTTTT	CASSLVAGATGELFF
.	.	TRBJ1-1	TRBV3-1/TRBV3-2	TGTGCCAGCAGACTTACCGGCAGGGAAGCTTTCTTT	CASRLTGREAFF
.	.	TRBJ2-1	TRBV3-1/TRBV3-2	TGTGCCAGCAGCCCCTTAAGGGTACTAGTTGCTGAGCAGTTCTTC	CASSPLRVLVAEQFF
.	.	TRBJ1-2	TRBV29-1	TGCAGCGTGGGACACGCCGAGGGGACCTATGGCTACACCTTC	CSVGHAEGTYGYTF
.	.	TRBJ1-4	TRBV6-5	TGTGCCAGCCAGCGGATACTTAATGAAAAACTGTTTTTT	CASQRILNEKLFF
.	.	TRBJ2-1	TRBV24-1	TGTGCCACCAGTGATTCCAACAATGAGCAGTTCTTC	CATSDSNNEQFF
.	.	TRBJ2-7	TRBV10-3	TGTGCCATCAGTGAGTCGACGGGGGTCCCGAGCTCCTACGAGCAGTACTTC	CAISESTGVPSSYEQYF
.	.	TRBJ1-2	TRBV7-8	TGTGCCAGCAGCTTACGGGCAGGGCTGAACTATGGCTACACCTTC	CASSLRAGLNYGYTF
.	TRBD1	TRBJ1-2	TRBV30	TGTGCCTGGAGTGGTTCGCCAGGGGGCGAAAGTGGCTACACCTTC	CAWSGSPGGESGYTF
.	.	TRBJ1-1	TRBV5-1	TGCGCCAGCAGCTCGACCGACATTAGGAACACTGAAGCTTTCTTT	CASSSTDIRNTEAFF
.	TRBD2	TRBJ2-3	TRBV5-1	TGCGCCAGCAGCTTGGCATCTAGCGGGGACACAGATACGCAGTATTTT	CASSLASSGDTDTQYF
.	.	TRBJ1-6	TRBV6-1	TGTGCCAGCAGTGACAGGGGTCGGGATTCACCCCTCCACTTT	CASSDRGRDSPLHF
.	TRBD1	TRBJ1-5	TRBV7-8	TGTGCCAGCAGCTTAGGGACAGGCCCTATGAGTCAGCCCCAGCATTTT	CASSLGTGPMSQPQHF
.	.	TRBJ1-2	TRBV29-1	TGCAGCGTTGAAGATAGTGGGGGGTTACCGGACGAGGGCTACACCTTC	CSVEDSGGLPDEGYTF
.	.	TRBJ1-4	TRBV2	TGTGCCAGCCAAACAGGAGGGAGTGATGAAAAACTGTTTTTT	CASQTGGSDEKLFF
.	TRBD1	TRBJ1-2	TRBV7-2	TGTGCCAGCAGCTCGGGGACAGGGGGGTATGGCTACACCTTC	CASSSGTGGYGYTF
.	TRBD1	TRBJ2-7	TRBV7-6	TGTGCCAGCAGCTTGAACCCAGGGGGCGCCTACGAGCAGTACTTC	CASSLNPGGAYEQYF
.	TRBD1	TRBJ1-2	TRBV30	TGTGCCTGGAGCAGGGGGGACTATGGCTACACCTTC	CAWSRGDYGYTF
once	TRBD2	TRBJ2-2	TRBV18	TGTGCCAGCTCACCACCGGGACTAGCAAGGAACACCGGGGAGCTGTTTTTT	CASSPPGLARNTGELFF
.	TRBD1	TRBJ1-1	TRBV5-8	TGTGCCAGCAGCTCATACAGGGGACAAGCTTTCTTT	CASSSYRGQAFF
.	.	TRBJ1-1	TRBV6-5	TGTGCCAGCAGTTTAGGGGGGGCACGTAATGAAGCTTTCTTT	CASSLGGARNEAFF
.	.	TRBJ1-3	TRBV29-1	TGCAGCGTCCGGACAGCCTCTGGAAACACCATATATTTT	CSVRTASGNTIYF
.	TRBD1	TRBJ1-1	TRBV5-1	TGCGCCAGCAGCTTGGAAGGGTTTAGGGGGCCAAGTGGCACCGAATCAAGGAACACTGAAGCTTTCTTT	CASSLEGFRGPSGTESRNTEAFF
.	.	TRBJ1-5	TRBV19	TGTGCCAGTAGTATATTGGCAGGACTTAATCAGCCCCAGCATTTT	CASSILAGLNQPQHF
.	.	TRBJ2-5	TRBV5-4	TGTGCCAGCAGCTTGACGAGCGGCAAAGAGACCCAGTACTTC	CASSLTSGKETQYF
.	TRBD1	TRBJ1-5	TRBV6-6	TGTGCCAGCAGTTTTACCACAGGGGGCGGTCAGCCCCAGCATTTT	CASSFTTGGGQPQHF
.	.	TRBJ2-5	TRBV5-1	TGCGCCAGCGCCGAGGTTAGGGGGGGGCTGGAGACCCAGTACTTC	CASAEVRGGLETQYF
.	.	TRBJ2-3	TRBV3-1/TRBV3-2	TGTGCCAGCAGCCAGTTCAGGGTGCCAGATACGCAGTATTTT	CASSQFRVPDTQYF
.	TRBD1	TRBJ2-1	TRBV5-1	TGCGCCAGCAGCTTAAGGGCTGACAGGGCCTACAATGAGCAGTTCTTC	CASSLRADRAYNEQFF
.	TRBD1	TRBJ1-5	TRBV5-6	TGTGCCAGCAGCCGGTACAGGGGCCAGCCCCAGCATTTT	CASSRYRGQPQHF
.	.	TRBJ2-2	TRBV5-1	TGCGCCAGCAGCTTCACGGGTATGGACACCGGGGAGCTGTTTTTT	CASSFTGMDTGELFF
.	.	TRBJ1-1	TRBV10-3	TGTGCCATCAGTGTCACAGCCATGAACACTGAAGCTTTCTTT	CAISVTAMNTEAFF
.	.	TRBJ1-2	TRBV11-3	TGTGCCAGCAGCATCCGGGACACCTATGGCTACACCTTC	CASSIRDTYGYTF
.	.	TRBJ2-5	TRBV29-1	TGCAGCGTTGTCCTTGGAGGAAGGGAGACCCAGTACTTC	CSVVLGGRETQYF
.	TRBD1	TRBJ2-1	TRBV11-2	TGTGCCAGCAGCCCCCCGGACAGGGGGTACAATGAGCAGTTCTTC	CASSPPDRGYNEQFF
.	TRBD1	TRBJ2-1	TRBV9	TGTGCCAGCAGCGTGACAGGGGGCTCGTACAATGAGCAGTTCTTC	CASSVTGGSYNEQFF
.	.	TRBJ1-1	TRBV3-1/TRBV3-2	TGTGCCAGCAGCTACAGAACGTCCCAAGCTTTCTTT	CASSYRTSQAFF
.	TRBD2	TRBJ2-7	TRBV29-1	TGCAGCGTTGAAAAGGAAGGCCAGCGGGGGCACCTGGACGAGCAGTACTTC	CSVEKEGQRGHLDEQYF
.	.	TRBJ1-2	TRBV27	TGTGCCAGCAGAGGAGGGCCCCGGACCTACTACACCTTC	CASRGGPRTYYTF
.	TRBD1	TRBJ1-2	TRBV29-1	TGCAGCGTTGAATCCGGACAGGGCGACGGCTACACCTTC	CSVESGQGDGYTF
.	.	TRBJ2-3	TRBV10-2	TGCGCCAGCAGTGATCGGACTTTCACAGATACGCAGTATTTT	CASSDRTFTDTQYF
.	TRBD1	TRBJ1-1	TRBV30	TGTGCCTGGAGCCGCCCGGGACAGGGGAACACTGAAGCTTTCTTT	CAWSRPGQGNTEAFF
.	.	TRBJ1-2	TRBV6-5	TGTGCCAGCAGTTACTCCGGGACTCGAAACAGCTATGGCTACACCTTC	CASSYSGTRNSYGYTF
.	TRBD1	TRBJ2-7	TRBV6-5	TGTGCCAGCTCCTTCTCCGGGACAGCCAACTACGAGCAGTACTTC	CASSFSGTANYEQYF
once	.	TRBJ2-3	TRBV19	TGTGCCAGTAGTATAGCCTCAGGGGTTCCAGATACGCAGTATTTT	CASSIASGVPDTQYF
once	TRBD1	TRBJ1-4	TRBV5-5	TGTGCCAGCAGCTTCCTAGGGGGACAGGGGAATGAAAAACTGTTTTTT	CASSFLGGQGNEKLFF
.	.	TRBJ2-3	TRBV30	TGTGCCTGGAGAGGCCCAGGGGATACGCAGTATTTT	CAWRGPGDTQYF
.	TRBD2	TRBJ2-1	TRBV6-2/TRBV6-3	TGTGCCAGCAGCTCTACTAGCGGGGGGCGGTTCTTC	CASSSTSGGRFF
.	TRBD1	TRBJ2-3	TRBV10-1	TGCGCCAGCAGCCCTTCAGGGGGAGATACGCAGTATTTT	CASSPSGGDTQYF
.	.	TRBJ1-3	TRBV5-1	TGCGCCAGCAGCTTGATGGGGGGTATCTCTGGAAACACCATATATTTT	CASSLMGGISGNTIYF
.	TRBD1	TRBJ1-5	TRBV2	TGTGCCAGCAGTGGACAGGGGTGGAATCAGCCCCAGCATTTT	CASSGQGWNQPQHF
.	.	TRBJ1-5	TRBV4-1	TGCGCCAGCAGCCTCCGGCACGAGGGGCCCCAGCATTTT	CASSLRHEGPQHF
.	TRBD1	TRBJ2-2	TRBV7-6	TGTGCCAGCAGCCAGTACAGGGGTGACACCGGGGAGCTGTTTTTT	CASSQYRGDTGELFF
.	.	TRBJ1-3	TRBV6-5	TGTGCCAGCAGTTACTCGACTCCTGTTGGAAACACCATATATTTT	CASSYSTPVGNTIYF
.	.	TRBJ2-1	TRBV5-5	TGTGCCAGCAGCTTCCAAGGGGGGGCCATCCAGTTCTTC	CASSFQGGAIQFF
.	TRBD1	TRBJ2-1	TRBV5-1	TGCGCCAGCAGCTTGGGACAGGGGGCCAATGAGCAGTTCTTC	CASSLGQGANEQFF
.	.	TRBJ1-4	TRBV19	TGTGCCAGTAGTGCAGGGGAAGGACGTGGGAATGAAAAACTGTTTTTT	CASSAGEGRGNEKLFF